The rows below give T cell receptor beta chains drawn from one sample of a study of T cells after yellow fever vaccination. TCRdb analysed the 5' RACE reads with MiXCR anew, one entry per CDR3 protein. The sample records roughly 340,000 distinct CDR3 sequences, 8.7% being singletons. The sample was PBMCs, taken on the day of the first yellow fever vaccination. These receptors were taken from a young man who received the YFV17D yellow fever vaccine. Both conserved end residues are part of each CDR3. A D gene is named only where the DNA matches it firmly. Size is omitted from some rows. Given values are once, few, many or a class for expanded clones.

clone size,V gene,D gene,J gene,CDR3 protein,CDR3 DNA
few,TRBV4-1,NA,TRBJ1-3,CASSQERGLGNTIYF,TGCGCCAGCAGCCAAGAACGGGGGCTAGGAAACACCATATATTTT
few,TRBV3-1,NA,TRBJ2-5,CASSGLTRLETQYF,TGTGCCAGCAGCGGGCTAACGCGTTTAGAGACCCAGTACTTC
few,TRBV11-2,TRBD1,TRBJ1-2,CASSFRGQGAHGYTF,TGTGCCAGCAGCTTTAGGGGACAGGGGGCACATGGCTACACCTTC
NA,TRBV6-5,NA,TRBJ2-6,CASSYGFSGANVLTF,TGTGCCAGCAGTTACGGTTTTTCTGGGGCCAACGTCCTGACTTTC
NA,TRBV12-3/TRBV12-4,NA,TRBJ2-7,CASSFALGGGVYEQYF,TGTGCCAGCAGTTTCGCGCTCGGTGGGGGCGTATACGAGCAGTACTTC
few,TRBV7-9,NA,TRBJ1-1,CASSFGTLVTEAFF,TGTGCCAGCAGCTTCGGGACGTTGGTCACTGAAGCTTTCTTT
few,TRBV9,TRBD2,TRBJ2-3,CASSAGGGAGDTQYF,TGTGCCAGCAGCGCGGGCGGGGGGGCCGGAGATACGCAGTATTTT
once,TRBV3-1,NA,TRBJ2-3,CASSQRGTGVDTQYF,TGTGCCAGCAGCCAGAGGGGGACGGGAGTAGATACGCAGTATTTT
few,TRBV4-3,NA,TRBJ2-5,CASSQDRPLGQETQYF,TGCGCCAGCAGCCAAGATCGCCCGCTAGGCCAAGAGACCCAGTACTTC
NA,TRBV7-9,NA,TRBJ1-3,CARGEGPYSGNTIYF,TGTGCCAGGGGAGAGGGCCCCTACTCTGGAAACACCATATATTTT
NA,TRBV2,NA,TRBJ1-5,CASSSQGYSDQPQHF,TGTGCCAGCAGCTCCCAGGGGTATAGCGATCAGCCCCAGCATTTT
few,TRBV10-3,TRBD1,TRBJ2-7,CAIRAGQGGEQYF,TGTGCCATCAGAGCCGGACAGGGGGGCGAGCAGTACTTC
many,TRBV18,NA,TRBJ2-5,CASSPMAVVETQYF,TGTGCCAGCTCACCAATGGCAGTAGTAGAGACCCAGTACTTC
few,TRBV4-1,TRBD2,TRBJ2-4,CASSQPLAGGAKNIQYF,TGCGCCAGCAGCCAACCATTAGCGGGGGGCGCCAAAAACATTCAGTACTTC
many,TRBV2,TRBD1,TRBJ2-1,CASRRDRGFEQFF,TGTGCCAGCAGGAGGGACAGGGGGTTTGAGCAGTTCTTC
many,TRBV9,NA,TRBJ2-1,CASSPSTSNEQFF,TGTGCCAGCAGCCCGTCAACTTCCAATGAGCAGTTCTTC
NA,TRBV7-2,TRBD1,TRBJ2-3,CASSSRRTGRSTDTQYF,TGTGCCAGCAGCTCCCGAAGGACAGGGCGTAGCACAGATACGCAGTATTTT
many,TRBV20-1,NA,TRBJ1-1,CSAWGVGSGAFF,TGCAGTGCCTGGGGGGTTGGGTCGGGAGCTTTCTTT
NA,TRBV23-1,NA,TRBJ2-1,CASSPPKDRRGGEQFF,TGCGCCAGCAGTCCGCCAAAGGACAGGCGCGGGGGTGAGCAGTTCTTC